This TCR beta chain was sequenced for a study of breast tumors, draining lymph nodes, adjacent tissues. General study results and limits: Data fit most tumor T cells coming from lymph node, expanding in tumor. The lymph node origin of tumor T cells was framed as consistent with a hypothesis, not demonstrated. Compared with basal-like, luminal-like tumors shared significantly more repertoire with nontumor tissue.

Samples came from axillary lymph nodes draining the breast cancer. TCRdb itself ran the multiplex PCR reads through MiXCR, one entry per CDR3 protein. The sample includes 200,000 or so distinct CDR3 sequences, 30% to 40% of them seen just once. This clonotype was found many times. Its antigen is undetermined. Per the germline V gene, CDR1 is KGHSH and CDR2 is LQKENI. Trimming cost V 3 bases and J 7 bases, with 16 bases left between them. CDR3 size: 14 residues. The source of this sequence is a female donor with breast cancer. Some clones in this sample may be carry-over from other donors' samples. The rearrangement uses TRBV18 and TRBJ2-7, with D possibly being TRBD2 (6 bases). Material for sequencing was axillary lymph node tissue. This chain's CDR3 is CASSPGTGGGEQYF. The CDR3 region has the DNA TGTGCCAGCTCACCTGGGACTGGTGGCGGAGAGCAGTACTTC.